Each of the 23 T cell receptor beta chains below was sequenced from the same sample in a study of blood T cell repertoires in COVID-19. Here immunoSEQ multiplex PCR was the method, and the copy in TCRdb shows in-frame clones only, minus some. The table has 200,000 to 250,000 clones, approximately 85% seen once. Sequencing used peripheral blood. All receptors come from a woman in her 70s with COVID-19, enrolled during active disease.

This chain uses TRBV3-1 (or the pseudogene TRBV3-2) with TRBJ2-5; no clear D. The CDR3 consists of 13 residues. V was trimmed by 1 base and J by 5 bases, leaving 8 bases between them. Germline V gene data show CDR1 as LGHDT and CDR2 as YNNKEL (reference sequence). CDR3 in amino acids: CASSQAVSETQYF. CDR3 DNA: TGTGCCAGCAGCCAAGCCGTCTCTGAGACCCAGTACTTC.

The chain has TRBV10-3 and TRBJ2-1, with TRBD2 matching 10 bases. The junction had 3 bases not matched to a gene; V was cut back by 0 bases and J by 4 bases. The CDR3 spans 16 residues. The germline gives CDR1 ENHRY, CDR2 SYGVKD. The CDR3: CAISESRAGGYNEQFF. The CDR3 coding sequence is TGTGCCATCAGTGAGTCGAGAGCGGGGGGGTACAATGAGCAGTTCTTC.

V usage is TRBV5-4 and J usage is TRBJ1-6; tentatively, D is TRBD1 (5 bases). The CDR3 has 16 residues. The V gene's germline CDR1 is SGHNT and CDR2 YYREEE (reference sequence). V gave up 4 bases and J gave up 6 bases, with 17 bases separating them. The CDR3: CASSAPPQGSNSPLHF. The CDR3 DNA follows: TGTGCCAGCAGCGCACCCCCCCAGGGAAGTAATTCACCCCTCCACTTT.

The CDR3 loop is CASILGGNTEAFF. For the CDR3, the DNA is TGTGCCAGCATCCTCGGGGGGAACACTGAAGCTTTCTTT. This chain links TRBV11-3 with TRBJ1-1, with D possibly TRBD1 on 5 matching bases. Trimming took off 7 bases at V and 1 base at J, with 10 bases between the two ends. CDR1 and CDR2 (germline): SGHNT, YENEEA. The CDR3 loop spans 13 amino acids.

This chain connects TRBV7-2 to TRBJ2-2; 11 positions match TRBD2. There are 15 residues in the CDR3. Germline-derived CDR1 and CDR2 are SGHTA and FQGNSA. V dropped 2 bases and J dropped 7; count of bases not matched to a gene: 3. The CDR3 DNA follows: TGTGCCAGCAGCTTACTAGCGGGAGGACGCGGGGAGCTGTTTTTT. The encoded protein is CASSLLAGGRGELFF.

J is TRBJ2-5 and V is TRBV27, with 9 positions matching TRBD2. The CDR3 contains 18 residues. J lost 3 bases, V lost 3 bases, and 14 bases had no gene match. Per germline, CDR1 MNHEY and CDR2 SMNVEV (reference sequence). CDR3 protein: CASSLIGAGGPAEETQYF. CDR3 nucleotides: TGTGCCAGCAGTTTGATTGGCGCGGGAGGGCCCGCAGAAGAGACCCAGTACTTC.

This clone appeared a single time. Here the CDR3 DNA reads TGTGCCAGCAGCACCGACAGGGGAGATACGCAGTATTTT. It yields the protein CASSTDRGDTQYF. V usage is TRBV5-4 and J usage is TRBJ2-3; the match to TRBD1 covers 8 bases. The ends lost 4 bases at V and 5 bases at J; junction bases unmatched: 3. Germline V lookup: CDR1 SGHNT, CDR2 YYREEE (reference sequence). The CDR3 consists of 13 residues.

The rearrangement links TRBV5-6 to TRBJ1-3; possible D gene TRBD1, 6 bases. Looked up from germline, CDR1 is SGHDT and CDR2 is YYEEEE. Trimming took 4 bases from V and 0 from J, leaving 17 bases between them. The CDR3 is 17 amino acids. The CDR3 DNA sequence: TGTGCCAGCAGCACTATCGACAGGCGATTCTCTGGAAACACCATATATTTT. Translating it yields CASSTIDRRFSGNTIYF.

A word on this clone: Since a much larger clone is just one base distant, this may be a read error. V is TRBV6-5 and J is TRBJ1-1, with 7 bases aligning to TRBD1. The CDR3 contains 13 residues. Trimming removed 6 bases from V and 3 bases from J; junction bases left unmatched: 4. From germline, CDR1 is MNHEY and CDR2 SVGAGI. The chain's CDR3 is CASSHGTDTEAFF. The CDR3 DNA sequence: TGTGCCAGCAGCCATGGGACAGACACTGAAGCTTTCTTT.

The CDR3 DNA is TGTGCCAGCAGCTTCGAGGGAAGCGGTAGCAATCAGCCCCAGCATTTT. It specifies CASSFEGSGSNQPQHF. The rearrangement joins TRBV7-9 to TRBJ1-5, with D unclear. Trimming shortened V by 3 bases and J by 0 bases, and 12 bases separated the two germline ends. Germline values: CDR1 SEHNR, CDR2 FQNEAQ (reference sequence). This CDR3 is built from 16 residues.

V is TRBV29-1 and J is TRBJ1-6; 10 bases are a match to TRBD1. Germline V gives CDR1 SQVTM, CDR2 ANQGSEA. This CDR3 is 13 amino acids long. V lost 4 bases, J lost 6 bases, and 0 bases stayed unmatched. Written as DNA, the CDR3 is TGCAGCGTTGGGACAGGGGGTAATTCACCCCTCCACTTT. This gives the protein CSVGTGGNSPLHF.

The chain recombines TRBV19 with TRBJ2-1; TRBD2 matches 12 bases. Germline V gene lookup returns CDR1 LNHDA and CDR2 SQIVND (reference sequence). Trimming cost V 6 bases and J 4 bases; bases outside gene matches: 4. The CDR3 spans 15 residues. CDR3 coding DNA: TGTGCCAGTAGGCAACTAGCGGGAGGATACAATGAGCAGTTCTTC. As protein: CASRQLAGGYNEQFF. Looking up the rest from reference TRBV19 and TRBJ2-1 gives the full variable domain: DGGITQSPKYLFRKEGQNVTLSCEQNLNHDAMYWYRQDPGQGLRLIYYSQIVNDFQKGDIAEGYSVSREKKESFPLTVTSAQKNPTAFYLCASRQLAGGYNEQFFGPGTRLTVL.

The rearrangement uses TRBV18 and TRBJ2-3, with D tentatively TRBD1 (6 bases). With 1 base removed from V and 4 bases from J, the gap between germline ends came to 6 bases. Germline CDR1 and CDR2: KGHSH and LQKENI. This CDR3 comprises 13 residues. CDR3 region: CASSPQGADTQYF. Here the CDR3 DNA reads TGTGCCAGCTCACCACAGGGGGCAGATACGCAGTATTTT.

This chain uses TRBV6-2 or TRBV6-3 with TRBJ2-3; D is undetermined. CDR3 size: 16 residues. Germline values: CDR1 MNHEY, CDR2 SVGEGT. The ends were cut back, 2 bases at V and 0 bases at J, with 12 bases in the middle. This CDR3 is CASSYLLATSTDTQYF. As DNA, the CDR3 is TGTGCCAGCAGTTACCTACTTGCGACTAGCACAGATACGCAGTATTTT.

The V call is TRBV12-5, the J call TRBJ2-1; TRBD1 matches 9 bases. This CDR3 is built from 15 residues. CDR1 is LGHNT, CDR2 FRNRAP, per germline. J was trimmed by 9 bases and V by 6 bases; bases with no gene match: 12. The CDR3 bases are TGTGCTAGTGGCGCAAGGGACAGGGAGAGGGGTGAGCAGTTCTTC. Protein: CASGARDRERGEQFF.

The chain employs TRBV19 and TRBJ1-2; maybe TRBD1 (5 bases). The CDR3 contains 13 residues. Germline assignment: CDR1 LNHDA and CDR2 SQIVND (reference sequence). V lost 4 bases, J lost 7 bases, and 13 bases lay in between. As DNA, the CDR3 is TGTGCCAGTAGTACGATAGGGGTCGGTGGCTACACCTTC. It codes for CASSTIGVGGYTF.

V and J are TRBV15 and TRBJ2-7, with 7 bases aligning to TRBD1. The CDR3 spans 15 residues. Per germline, CDR1 LNHNV and CDR2 YYDKDF (reference sequence). The V and J ends lost 0 bases and 9 bases, in that order; junction bases with no gene match: 11. The CDR3 spells CATSRDWRQGRGQYF. The CDR3 DNA follows: TGTGCCACCAGCAGAGATTGGAGACAGGGAAGGGGGCAGTACTTC.

The rearrangement uses TRBV11-2 and TRBJ1-1; D is uncertain. Germline V CDR1 and CDR2: SGHAT, FQNNGV. Trimming took off 0 bases at V and 3 bases at J, with 5 bases between the two ends. This CDR3 has 13 residues. The DNA of the CDR3 is TGTGCCAGCAGCTTAGATCCGGACACTGAAGCTTTCTTT. This sequence encodes CASSLDPDTEAFF.

The V and J genes are TRBV7-2 and TRBJ2-3, with no clear D. The CDR3 is 16 residues long. Trimming removed 1 base from V and 0 bases from J, with 11 bases in between. CDR1 SGHTA and CDR2 FQGNSA come from the germline V gene. In DNA form, the CDR3 reads TGTGCCAGCAGCTTAGTTACTGATTCTAGCACAGATACGCAGTATTTT. Its translation is CASSLVTDSSTDTQYF.

The rearrangement uses TRBV25-1 and TRBJ2-7; 11 nucleotides line up with TRBD2. The CDR3 is made up of 15 amino acids. Germline lookup yields CDR1 MGHDK and CDR2 SYGVNS. The junction had 5 bases not matched to a gene; V was cut back by 2 bases and J by 5 bases. The CDR3 DNA sequence: TGTGCCAGCAGTGAACCGGGACTAGCGGAGGACGAGCAGTACTTC. Translated, it gives CASSEPGLAEDEQYF.

The chain uses TRBV4-2 and TRBJ1-1; 10 bases are a match to TRBD1. V was pared by 4 bases and J by 4 bases, with 6 bases of the junction left unmatched. The germline V gene encodes CDR1 LGHNA and CDR2 YNFKEQ. This CDR3 spans 15 amino acids. Here the CDR3 DNA reads TGTGCCAGCAGCCCACGACAGGGGGCTAGCACTGAAGCTTTCTTT. Encoded protein: CASSPRQGASTEAFF.

The V and J genes are TRBV18 and TRBJ2-1, with TRBD2 matching 8 bases. This CDR3 has 16 residues. With V trimmed by 0 bases and J by 4 bases, 5 bases remained unmatched. Germline loops: CDR1 KGHSH, CDR2 LQKENI. The CDR3 reads CASSPPGREAYNEQFF. The CDR3 DNA follows: TGTGCCAGCTCACCACCGGGGCGGGAGGCATACAATGAGCAGTTCTTC.

Concerning this clone itself: The same CDR3 is also encoded by other DNA sequences in this sample. J is TRBJ1-2 and V is TRBV10-3, with D perhaps TRBD1 (6 bases). The V and J ends lost 4 bases and 4 bases respectively, with 10 bases between them. Germline CDR1 reads ENHRY; CDR2 reads SYGVKD. This CDR3 comprises 13 residues. CDR3 in amino acids: CAISAQGSYGYTF. In DNA, the CDR3 is TGTGCCATCAGTGCTCAGGGGAGCTATGGCTACACCTTC.